This T cell receptor (beta chain) was sequenced in a study of spatial heterogeneity in lung cancer. Study summary: The donor population consisted of under 75 patients with untreated, early-stage non-small cell lung cancer. Alpha-chain sequences were consistently detected in smaller numbers than beta-chain sequences.

Germline CDR1 and CDR2: DFQATT and SNEGSKA (reference sequence). The CDR3 runs 14 residues. The V and J ends lost 7 bases and 3 bases respectively, with 17 bases between them. TCR cDNA molecules were tagged individually, and each one carried a unique molecular identifier. TCRdb used MiXCR to reprocess the 5' RACE reads, holding one entry per CDR3 protein. The sample consists of about 10,000 distinct CDR3 sequences, 23% of them appearing once. Time point reported: blood at routine non-recurrence follow-up after resection. This TCR was recovered from a female donor with early-stage non-small cell lung cancer. This chain uses TRBV20-1 with TRBJ2-3; a possible D gene is TRBD2 (6 bases). Sequencing was performed on PBMCs, taken at follow-up. The CDR3 DNA follows: TGCAGTGTATCGCTCGGAGGGAAGACAGATACGCAGTATTTT. Translated: CSVSLGGKTDTQYF.